Sequencing of this T cell receptor (beta chain) was carried out in a study of memory CD4+ T cells and cytomegalovirus serostatus. The wider study: Of the healthy Belgian adults, nine or ten were CMV seropositive and approximately 24 seronegative.

The assay was immunoSEQ multiplex PCR, and TCRdb's table has in-frame clones only and misses some. Among about 50,000 clones, around 74% were seen once, and the ten largest hold 0.61%. The sort gate was single viable CD3+CD4+CD8-CD45RO+ cells for memory CD4+ T cells. The source is an adult in good health and CMV-seronegative. Sequencing was done on a sample of memory CD4+ T cells from blood.

Here the CDR3 DNA reads TGTGCCAGCAGGGATACAGGGTTCAATTCACCCCTCCACTTT. Its protein is CASRDTGFNSPLHF. The gene calls are TRBV9 and TRBJ1-6; D perhaps matches TRBD1 (6 bases). V lost 5 bases to trimming and J lost 7 bases, with 13 bases between them. The CDR3 contains 14 residues. Germline lookup yields CDR1 SGDLS and CDR2 YYNGEE.